Listed below are T cell receptor beta chains from one sample, sequenced in a study of T cell responses to AZD1222 COVID-19 vaccine. Repertoires were generated with immunoSEQ multiplex PCR, while TCRdb's copy carries only in-frame clones and drops some. The repertoire holds about 120,000 clones, with about 93% as singletons. Sequencing was performed on peripheral blood, taken 28 days after the second dose of the MenACWY control vaccine. The receptors stem from an adult who received the MenACWY meningococcal vaccine as a control. CDR3s include the opening cysteine and the closing phenylalanine or tryptophan. D genes are given only for firm matches.

>TRBD2|TRBJ2-7|TRBV30
TGTGCCTGGACCCGACTTGCGGGAGGCTCACGGAACGAGCAGTACTTC
CAWTRLAGGSRNEQYF
>TRBD1|TRBJ1-2|TRBV27
TGTGCCAGCAGTTACACAGGGGGCGCGGCCTATGGCTACACCTTC
CASSYTGGAAYGYTF
>-|TRBJ2-1|TRBV24-1
TGTGCCACCAGTGATACAGTCGATGAGCAGTTCTTC
CATSDTVDEQFF
>TRBD2|TRBJ2-7|TRBV6-5
TGTGCCAGCAGTTTTGAGACTAGCGGGACTACTCAGTACTTC
CASSFETSGTTQYF
>-|TRBJ1-1|TRBV28
TGTGCCACCAGAAGCTACCGGAACACTGAAGCTTTCTTT
CATRSYRNTEAFF
>-|TRBJ2-1|TRBV7-8
TGTGCCAGCAGCTTATTGGAGAGCTCCTACAATGAGCAGTTCTTC
CASSLLESSYNEQFF
>TRBD1|TRBJ2-5|TRBV11-2
TGTGCCAGCAGCTCAATACAGGGGGAGACCCAGTACTTC
CASSSIQGETQYF
>-|TRBJ2-7|TRBV6-5
TGTGCCAGCACCGGTGACAGGCGATCCTACGAGCAGTACTTC
CASTGDRRSYEQYF
>TRBD1|TRBJ1-2|TRBV10-3
TGTGCCATCAGTGAGGGACAGGGGGCGGGAGGCTACACCTTC
CAISEGQGAGGYTF
>-|TRBJ2-3|TRBV6-2/TRBV6-3
TGTGCCAGCAGTTCCCCTGGCAGTCAGGGTATTCGGGCAGATACGCAGTATTTT
CASSSPGSQGIRADTQYF
>-|TRBJ1-2|TRBV20-1
TGCAGTGCCCTGGGCGGTGATGGCTACACCTTC
CSALGGDGYTF
>TRBD1|TRBJ2-2|TRBV27
TGTGCCAGCAGTCAGGGACAGGGAGACACCGGGGAGCTGTTTTTT
CASSQGQGDTGELFF
>-|TRBJ1-2|TRBV5-6
TGTGCCAGCCAAGATACGCAGGGCCGCTATGGCTACACCTTC
CASQDTQGRYGYTF